Included here is one T cell receptor beta chain sequence, with context. The target antigen is unknown. Together with a sample-barcoded 5' primer, a J-beta primer mix was included in a second PCR lasting about 6 to 11 cycles. TCRdb processed the 5' RACE reads anew with MiXCR; each CDR3 protein has one entry. Of approximately 400,000 distinct CDR3 sequences detected, about 49% appear once; the ten largest clones hold around 50%. These data are taken from a study of blood T cells in healthy people across ages. Study-wide results and limits: Leaving the PBMCs unsorted stopped any conclusive comparison of naive versus antigen-experienced cells.

The ends lost 2 bases at V and 4 bases at J; junction bases unmatched: 5. The CDR3 length is 15 residues. Per germline, CDR1 KGHDR and CDR2 SFDVKD. Sample: blood. The chain carries TRBV24-1 and TRBJ2-5; 8 nucleotides agree with TRBD2. This TCR was recovered from a man in his sixties in good health. The DNA for the CDR3 is TGTGCCACCAGTGATTCCACGGCGGGGGGAGAGACCCAGTACTTC. Translating it yields CATSDSTAGGETQYF.